This T cell receptor beta chain derives from a study of CD8+CD57+ T cells in acquired aplastic anemia. The study profiled TCR beta VDJ and CDR3 using genomic DNA as template. TCRdb reanalysed the reads using MiXCR and keeps one entry per CDR3 protein. The sample contains 150,000 to 200,000 distinct CDR3 sequences, about 45% of which appear only once. This clonotype was seen repeatedly, ten times or more. Its specificity is not known. An expansion of CD8+CD57+ cells by flow cytometry had been shown in patients chosen for sequencing. Every patient was diagnosed with severe acquired aplastic anemia. Overall study findings and caveats: Fewer than 35 CD8+ CDR3 sequences occurred in both the patients and the controls. Levels of CD8+ Simpson's diversity were not significantly distinct in patients versus controls.

Germline V CDR1 and CDR2: LGHNT, FRNRAP. The CDR3 extends over 18 amino acids. Trimming stripped 2 bases from V and 0 bases from J, with 18 bases between. The sequence came from a human donor with aplastic anemia. The genes are TRBV12-5 and TRBJ2-3, with D maybe TRBD2 (6 bases). Sequencing was carried out using sorted CD4+, CD8+, or CD8+CD57+ T cells (not recorded which) from PBMCs. The CDR3 spells CASGLPQLAGTSTDTQYF. CDR3 in DNA: TGTGCTAGTGGTTTGCCTCAACTGGCGGGAACTAGCACAGATACGCAGTATTTT.